The 9 T cell receptor beta chains in this list originate from one sample, sequenced in a study of OX40 agonist ivuxolimab in advanced cancers. Assay used: immunoSEQ multiplex PCR; TCRdb lists only in-frame clones, some missing. This table has about 75,000 clones, 86% appearing once. Sequencing was performed on CD4+ or CD8+ T cells sorted from blood, taken in a trial of the OX40 agonist ivuxolimab. The source of these receptors is an adult with an advanced solid tumor such as melanoma, head and neck, liver or kidney cancer.

CDR3 region: CASSRGIGWERSSYNEQFF. As DNA, the CDR3 is TGTGCCAGTAGTAGGGGAATAGGTTGGGAGAGGAGCTCCTACAATGAGCAGTTCTTC. The chain links TRBV19 to TRBJ2-1, with D possibly being TRBD2 (5 bases). The germline V gene has CDR1 LNHDA and CDR2 SQIVND (reference sequence). With 4 bases removed from V and 0 bases from J, the gap between germline ends came to 22 bases. This CDR3 contains 19 residues.

This chain links TRBV7-8 with TRBJ1-3; no definite D call. From germline, CDR1 is SGHVS and CDR2 FQNEAQ. The ends were cut back, 4 bases at V and 0 bases at J, with 4 bases in the middle. The CDR3 consists of 13 residues. CDR3 nucleotides: TGTGCCAGCAGCTCCCTCTCTGGAAACACCATATATTTT. It codes for CASSSLSGNTIYF. The full variable domain, its missing parts supplied by reference TRBV7-8 and TRBJ1-3, is GAGVSQSPRYKVAKRGQDVALRCDPISGHVSLFWYQQALGQGPEFLTYFQNEAQLDKSGLPSDRFFAERPEGSVSTLKIQRTQQEDSAVYLCASSSLSGNTIYFGEGSWLTVV.

The genes are TRBV5-1 and TRBJ1-1, with 8 bases lining up with TRBD1. The CDR3 length is 14 residues. V trimming: 4 bases; J trimming: 4 bases; junction bases outside the gene matches: 6. Per germline, CDR1 SGHRS and CDR2 YFSETQ. As DNA, the CDR3 is TGCGCCAGCAGCGCCGGGACAGGAGGCACTGAAGCTTTCTTT. Translated: CASSAGTGGTEAFF.

The chain carries TRBV10-3 and TRBJ1-1; no firm D call. The germline CDR1 and CDR2 sequences are ENHRY and SYGVKD. V was shortened by 3 bases and J by 0 bases, with 5 bases between the two germline ends. The CDR3 runs to 13 residues. CDR3 in amino acids: CAISDIMNTEAFF. CDR3 nucleotide sequence: TGTGCCATCAGTGACATAATGAACACTGAAGCTTTCTTT.

This chain links TRBV28 with TRBJ2-7; no firm D call. This CDR3 contains 15 residues. The V gene lost 6 bases and the J gene lost 7 bases, with 22 bases spanning the gap. Germline V CDR1 and CDR2: MDHEN, SYDVKM. The CDR3 DNA sequence: TGTGCCAGCAGCCTTATCCCGACCGGTCTGGGGGAGCAGTACTTC. Amino acids: CASSLIPTGLGEQYF.

The rearrangement links TRBV5-6 to TRBJ1-1, with unresolved D. Germline loops: CDR1 SGHDT, CDR2 YYEEEE. The CDR3 covers 13 residues. Trimming cost V 3 bases and J 7 bases, with 13 bases left between them. CDR3 bases: TGTGCCAGCAGCTCCGACACCGTCCGTGAAGCTTTCTTT. This encodes CASSSDTVREAFF.

This clone was observed once. The chain recombines TRBV5-4 with TRBJ1-2, with D maybe TRBD1 (6 bases). Germline CDR1 and CDR2: SGHNT and YYREEE (reference sequence). V was shortened by 4 bases and J by 3 bases, with 16 bases between the two germline ends. The length of the CDR3 is 15 residues. The CDR3 DNA reads as TGTGCCAGCAGCGACATCTCGACAGGCCACTATGGCTACACCTTC. This codes for CASSDISTGHYGYTF.

The V and J genes are TRBV7-9 and TRBJ1-1; a possible D gene is TRBD1 (6 bases). The length of the CDR3 is 13 residues. The V and J ends lost 5 bases and 9 bases respectively, with 16 bases between them. Germline values: CDR1 SEHNR, CDR2 FQNEAQ (reference sequence). This CDR3 is CASSSYRVTKAFF. CDR3 bases: TGTGCCAGCAGCAGTTACAGGGTAACTAAAGCTTTCTTT.

The chain couples TRBV6-1 to TRBJ2-5; TRBD2 agrees at 8 bases. The length of the CDR3 is 11 residues. V gave up 8 bases and J gave up 7 bases; unmatched junction bases: 3. CDR1 and CDR2 (germline): MNHNS, SASEGT. DNA of the CDR3: TGTGCCAGCCGGGAGGGTGTGACCCAGTACTTC. As protein: CASREGVTQYF.